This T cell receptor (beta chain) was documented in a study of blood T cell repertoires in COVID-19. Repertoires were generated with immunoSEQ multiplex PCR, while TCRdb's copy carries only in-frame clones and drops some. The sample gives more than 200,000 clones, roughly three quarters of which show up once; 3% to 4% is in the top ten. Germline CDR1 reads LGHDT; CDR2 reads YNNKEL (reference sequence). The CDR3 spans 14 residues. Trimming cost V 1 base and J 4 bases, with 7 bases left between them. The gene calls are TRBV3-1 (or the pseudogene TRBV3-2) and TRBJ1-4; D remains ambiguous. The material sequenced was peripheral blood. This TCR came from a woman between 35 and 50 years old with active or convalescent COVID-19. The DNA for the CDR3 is TGTGCCAGCAGCCAAGTTGGGCTTAATGAAAAACTGTTTTTT. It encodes CASSQVGLNEKLFF.